The 27 T cell receptor beta chains in this list originate from one sample, sequenced in a study of CD8+ T cells in alopecia areata. It was cDNA, reverse transcribed from extracted RNA, that served as the sequencing template. Some clones are missing from TCRdb's copy, which holds only in-frame ones; the method was immunoSEQ multiplex PCR. The sample contains about 120,000 clones, about 50% of which appear only once. Treatment in this sample: oral pan-JAK inhibitor, 5-10 mg twice daily. Sequenced here: CD4+ T cells sorted from blood, sampled at week 4, from a patient treated with tofacitinib. These receptors all stem from a human donor with alopecia areata.

This chain joins TRBV5-1 and TRBJ1-6, with 8 nucleotides matching TRBD1. J was trimmed by 5 bases and V by 4 bases; bases with no gene match: 8. The CDR3 totals 16 residues. Germline CDR1 reads SGHRS; CDR2 reads YFSETQ. CDR3 residues: CASSTIDRGNNSPLHF. CDR3 sequence (DNA): TGCGCCAGCAGCACCATAGACAGGGGTAATAATTCACCCCTCCACTTT.

V gene TRBV4-1 combines with J gene TRBJ1-6; D possibly corresponds to TRBD1 (5 bases). The V gene lost 0 bases and the J gene lost 10 bases, with 13 bases spanning the gap. Germline values: CDR1 MGHRA, CDR2 YSYEKL. CDR3 length equals 15 residues. This chain's CDR3 is CASSQEGREYSPLHF. DNA for the CDR3: TGCGCCAGCAGCCAAGAGGGCAGGGAGTACTCACCCCTCCACTTT.

CDR3: CASALTGSYNEQFF. CDR3 DNA sequence: TGTGCTAGTGCCCTGACAGGGTCCTACAATGAGCAGTTCTTC. J is TRBJ2-1 and V is TRBV12-5, with 7 bases lining up with TRBD1. Losses at the gene ends were 7 bases for V and 1 base for J; bases not matched to a gene: 4. The CDR3 extends over 14 amino acids. CDR1 is LGHNT, CDR2 FRNRAP, per germline.

V usage is TRBV11-2 and J usage is TRBJ2-1; 8 bases align to TRBD1. Losses at the gene ends were 6 bases for V and 15 bases for J; bases not matched to a gene: 7. The CDR3 has 11 amino acids. From germline, CDR1 is SGHAT and CDR2 FQNNGV. CDR3 DNA sequence: TGTGCCAGCAGTGCAGGGGGCTGGGTGTTCTTC. It translates to CASSAGGWVFF. The entire variable domain, with the rest obtained from reference TRBV11-2 and TRBJ2-1, is as follows: EAGVAQSPRYKIIEKRQSVAFWCNPISGHATLYWYQQILGQGPKLLIQFQNNGVVDDSQLPKDRFSAERLKGVDSTLKIQPAKLEDSAVYLCASSAGGWVFFGPGTRLTVL.

The V and J genes are TRBV18 and TRBJ1-1; no clear D gene. Germline V lookup: CDR1 KGHSH, CDR2 LQKENI. Trimming pared 5 bases from V and 11 bases from J, leaving 12 bases between. The CDR3 has 11 amino acids. This CDR3 is CASSGYPEAFF. In nucleotides, the CDR3 is TGTGCCAGCTCAGGCTATCCGGAGGCTTTCTTT.

The chain employs TRBV23-1 and TRBJ2-7; D call uncertain. TRBV23-1 counts as an open reading frame of uncertain function. This CDR3 is built from 16 residues. Trimming took 4 bases from V and 3 from J, leaving 19 bases between them. The CDR3 is CASSRRYSGTVYEQYF. The CDR3 nucleotides read TGCGCCAGCAGTCGAAGGTACTCCGGAACGGTCTACGAGCAGTACTTC.

The chain recombines TRBV29-1 with TRBJ2-7; possible D gene TRBD2, 6 bases. Germline values: CDR1 SQVTM, CDR2 ANQGSEA. V lost 5 bases to trimming and J lost 6 bases, with 20 bases between them. The CDR3 runs to 14 residues. The DNA of the CDR3 is TGCAGCGTTCGGGTAGTTGCGGGGCTGGGCGAGCAGTACTTC. Its translation: CSVRVVAGLGEQYF.

The gene calls are TRBV27 and TRBJ2-7; 8 bases line up with TRBD1. V shed 5 bases, J shed 0 bases, and the junction held 6 bases outside the gene matches. The germline V gene has CDR1 MNHEY and CDR2 SMNVEV (reference sequence). The CDR3 contains 15 residues. This CDR3 is CASSRDRILSYEQYF. DNA for the CDR3: TGTGCCAGCAGTCGGGACAGGATACTCTCCTACGAGCAGTACTTC.

This clone appeared many times. J is TRBJ1-1 and V is TRBV5-1; possibly TRBD1 for D (5 bases). The length of the CDR3 is 18 residues. The germline CDR1 and CDR2 sequences are SGHRS and YFSETQ. V was clipped by 4 bases and J by 0 bases, with 22 bases between them. CDR3 in amino acids: CASSQVEGKTIMNTEAFF. The CDR3 nucleotides are TGCGCCAGCAGCCAGGTGGAGGGGAAAACAATCATGAACACTGAAGCTTTCTTT.

The V gene is TRBV29-1, the J gene TRBJ2-5, with D possibly TRBD1 on 5 matching bases. With 3 bases removed from V and 3 bases from J, the gap between germline ends came to 11 bases. The CDR3 is made up of 13 amino acids. Germline V gene data show CDR1 as SQVTM and CDR2 as ANQGSEA. The chain's CDR3 is CSVDLAGKETQYF. CDR3 bases: TGCAGCGTTGACTTGGCAGGGAAAGAGACCCAGTACTTC.

This clone was counted between two and nine times. J is TRBJ2-2 and V is TRBV30, with D perhaps matching TRBD2 (5 bases). The CDR3 extends over 13 amino acids. Germline CDR1 reads GTSNPN; CDR2 reads SVGIG (reference sequence). Trimming shortened V by 4 bases and J by 6 bases, and 12 bases separated the two germline ends. The CDR3 coding sequence is TGTGCCTGGAATATTGGAGGTCCCGGGGAGCTGTTTTTT. Translating gives CAWNIGGPGELFF. The full variable domain, completed using reference TRBV30 and TRBJ2-2, is SQTIHQWPATLVQPVGSPLSLECTVEGTSNPNLYWYRQAAGRGLQLLFYSVGIGQISSEVPQNLSASRPQDRQFILSSKKLLLSDSGFYLCAWNIGGPGELFFGEGSRLTVL.

The rearrangement links TRBV30 to TRBJ1-1; D remains ambiguous. The V end lost 3 bases, the J end lost 1 base, and 9 bases lay between the germline ends. CDR1 is GTSNPN and CDR2 is SVGIG in the germline V gene (reference sequence). The CDR3 extends over 13 amino acids. As DNA, the CDR3 is TGTGCCTGGAGAAGGACGGCGAACACTGAAGCTTTCTTT. Protein sequence: CAWRRTANTEAFF. Full variable domain (missing parts from reference TRBV30 and TRBJ1-1): SQTIHQWPATLVQPVGSPLSLECTVEGTSNPNLYWYRQAAGRGLQLLFYSVGIGQISSEVPQNLSASRPQDRQFILSSKKLLLSDSGFYLCAWRRTANTEAFFGQGTRLTVV.

The rearrangement uses TRBV5-5 and TRBJ1-5; 7 bases line up with TRBD1. The CDR3 runs to 15 residues. V trimming: 4 bases; J trimming: 4 bases; junction bases outside the gene matches: 8. Germline V gives CDR1 SGHKS, CDR2 YYEKEE (reference sequence). CDR3 loop: CASSRTGVPNQPQHF. For the CDR3, the DNA is TGTGCCAGCAGCCGAACAGGGGTCCCAAATCAGCCCCAGCATTTT. Complete variable domain (other parts from reference TRBV5-5 and TRBJ1-5): DAGVTQSPTHLIKTRGQQVTLRCSPISGHKSVSWYQQVLGQGPQFIFQYYEKEERGRGNFPDRFSARQFPNYSSELNVNALLLGDSALYLCASSRTGVPNQPQHFGDGTRLSIL.

The chain couples TRBV6-6 to TRBJ1-2, with D possibly TRBD1 on 6 matching bases. The V gene's germline CDR1 is MNHNY and CDR2 SVGAGI (reference sequence). The V and J ends lost 6 bases and 8 bases respectively, with 16 bases between them. The CDR3 extends over 13 amino acids. The CDR3 loop reads CASRNTGLRGYTF. In DNA form, the CDR3 reads TGTGCCAGCAGGAACACAGGGTTGAGGGGCTACACCTTC.

The chain combines TRBV6-1 with TRBJ2-7, with 10 bases that match TRBD1. The CDR3 is made up of 15 amino acids. Germline CDR1 MNHNS, CDR2 SASEGT. With V trimmed by 5 bases and J by 2 bases, 6 bases remained unmatched. The CDR3 DNA is TGTGCCAGCAGTTTCGGGACAGGGGAAACCTACGAGCAGTACTTC. The encoded protein is CASSFGTGETYEQYF.

The chain uses TRBV29-1 and TRBJ1-1; weak D call: TRBD1 (5 bases). CDR3 length: 13 residues. CDR1 and CDR2 (germline): SQVTM, ANQGSEA. Trimming stripped 4 bases from V and 7 bases from J, with 16 bases between. CDR3 DNA: TGCAGCGTTGTGTCGGGGCTTCTCGGTGAAGCTTTCTTT. Translated, it gives CSVVSGLLGEAFF.

V is TRBV6-5 and J is TRBJ1-2; no firm D call. Germline V gene data show CDR1 as MNHEY and CDR2 as SVGAGI. The CDR3 sequence is 11 residues long. The V end was cut by 5 bases, the J end by 5 bases, with 6 bases between. The CDR3 bases are TGTGCCAGCAGTGACCTATATGGCTACACCTTC. Amino acid sequence: CASSDLYGYTF.

V gene TRBV4-1 combines with J gene TRBJ1-1; possibly TRBD1 for D (5 bases). The germline CDR1 and CDR2 sequences are MGHRA and YSYEKL. The CDR3 is made up of 13 amino acids. Trimming removed 6 bases from V and 5 bases from J, with 13 bases in between. CDR3 in DNA: TGCGCCAGCAGGGGGACGGGGAGGACTGAAGCTTTCTTT. Its protein product is CASRGTGRTEAFF.

The table lists this clone with a few counts. This chain joins TRBV6-5 and TRBJ1-3; a weak D match, TRBD1 (5 bases). CDR3 length: 13 residues. CDR1 MNHEY and CDR2 SVGAGI come from the germline V gene. V was trimmed by 9 bases and J by 5 bases, leaving 14 bases between them. The DNA for the CDR3 is TGTGCCAGTTCGCCAGGGTTTCGAAACACCATATATTTT. Residues: CASSPGFRNTIYF.

The V gene is TRBV6-6, the J gene TRBJ1-2; D unresolved. The germline CDR1 and CDR2 sequences are MNHNY and SVGAGI (reference sequence). This CDR3 contains 16 residues. Trimming left V 0 bases short and J 5 bases short, with 16 bases between. As DNA, the CDR3 is TGTGCCAGCAGTTACTCATCCGGTCAAGGGATATATGGCTACACCTTC. Its translation: CASSYSSGQGIYGYTF.

The chain joins TRBV30 to TRBJ1-5; 7 bases map to TRBD1. The CDR3 is made up of 13 amino acids. With 4 bases clipped from V and 6 bases from J, the junction kept 6 bases outside the gene matches. Looked up from germline, CDR1 is GTSNPN and CDR2 is SVGIG (reference sequence). The CDR3 reads CAWKGGWGQPQHF. The CDR3 nucleotides are TGTGCCTGGAAAGGGGGCTGGGGTCAGCCCCAGCATTTT.

The genes are TRBV30 and TRBJ1-1, with D unclear. Germline V gene data show CDR1 as GTSNPN and CDR2 as SVGIG (reference sequence). The V gene lost 0 bases and the J gene lost 5 bases, with 16 bases spanning the gap. This CDR3 spans 15 amino acids. The CDR3 sequence is CAWSVLSVGRTEAFF. CDR3 bases: TGTGCCTGGAGTGTACTTTCTGTGGGCAGGACTGAAGCTTTCTTT.

This clone came up once. V and J are TRBV29-1 and TRBJ1-3; D ambiguous. V was trimmed by 2 bases and J by 1 base, leaving 6 bases between them. Germline-derived CDR1 and CDR2 are SQVTM and ANQGSEA. The CDR3 extends over 13 amino acids. The CDR3, as DNA: TGCAGCGTTGAAAAGAATTCTGGAAACACCATATATTTT. Protein sequence: CSVEKNSGNTIYF.

The CDR3 protein is CAWLETGGFGANVLTF. The CDR3 DNA reads TGTGCCTGGTTGGAAACAGGGGGCTTTGGGGCCAACGTCCTGACTTTC. The J gene is TRBJ2-6, the V gene TRBV30; 9 nucleotides match TRBD1. The CDR3 length is 16 residues. Germline assignment: CDR1 GTSNPN and CDR2 SVGIG (reference sequence). Unmatched junction bases numbered 8, after V lost 5 bases and J lost 3 bases.

The chain uses TRBV2 and TRBJ1-5; D unresolved. This CDR3 contains 15 residues. V was shortened by 3 bases and J by 6 bases, with 15 bases between the two germline ends. In germline, CDR1 is SNHLY, CDR2 FYNNEI. The CDR3 loop reads CASSESMGGPQPQHF. As DNA, the CDR3 is TGTGCCAGCAGTGAGTCGATGGGAGGGCCTCAGCCCCAGCATTTT.

The chain employs TRBV13 and TRBJ1-2; 7 positions match TRBD1. The CDR3 totals 14 residues. Germline lookup yields CDR1 PRHDT and CDR2 FYEKMQ (reference sequence). With 5 bases clipped from V and 6 bases from J, the junction kept 9 bases outside the gene matches. CDR3 in amino acids: CASSDLRQGDGYTF. In DNA, the CDR3 is TGTGCCAGCAGCGACCTACGACAGGGCGATGGCTACACCTTC.

The rearrangement links TRBV30 to TRBJ1-1; a weak D match, TRBD1 (6 bases). Germline loops: CDR1 GTSNPN, CDR2 SVGIG (reference sequence). The CDR3 has 12 amino acids. V lost 2 bases and J 6 bases, leaving 10 bases between the germline ends. The CDR3 nucleotides are TGTGCCTGGAGTAGGGCAGGGGCTGAAGCTTTCTTT. It translates to CAWSRAGAEAFF.